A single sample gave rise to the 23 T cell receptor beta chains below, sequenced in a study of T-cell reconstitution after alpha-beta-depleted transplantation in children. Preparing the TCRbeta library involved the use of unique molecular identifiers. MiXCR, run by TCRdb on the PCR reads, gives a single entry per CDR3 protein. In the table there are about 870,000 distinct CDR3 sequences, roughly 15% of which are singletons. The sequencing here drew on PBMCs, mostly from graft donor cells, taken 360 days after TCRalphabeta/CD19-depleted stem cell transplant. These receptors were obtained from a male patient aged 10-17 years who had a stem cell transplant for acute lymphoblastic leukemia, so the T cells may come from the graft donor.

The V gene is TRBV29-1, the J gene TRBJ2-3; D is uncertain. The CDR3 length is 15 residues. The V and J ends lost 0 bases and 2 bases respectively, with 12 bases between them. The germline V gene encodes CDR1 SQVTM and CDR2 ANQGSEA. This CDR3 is CSVEERTGTTDTQYF. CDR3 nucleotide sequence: TGCAGCGTTGAAGAGCGGACGGGTACCACAGATACGCAGTATTTT.

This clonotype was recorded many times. This chain's CDR3 is CASSPGTRSNQPQHF. The CDR3 DNA sequence: TGCGCCAGCAGCCCCGGGACAAGGAGCAATCAGCCCCAGCATTTT. The V call is TRBV5-1, the J call TRBJ1-5; a possible D gene is TRBD1 (6 bases). With 4 bases removed from V and 1 base from J, the gap between germline ends came to 12 bases. There are 15 residues in the CDR3. The germline V gene has CDR1 SGHRS and CDR2 YFSETQ.

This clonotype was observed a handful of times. The CDR3 spells CATSRGSGPLYNEQFF. The CDR3 coding sequence is TGTGCCACCAGCAGAGGTAGCGGACCCCTCTACAATGAGCAGTTCTTC. V usage is TRBV15 and J usage is TRBJ2-1, with D possibly being TRBD2 (6 bases). V was shortened by 1 base and J by 3 bases, with 13 bases between the two germline ends. Germline V gene data show CDR1 as LNHNV and CDR2 as YYDKDF (reference sequence). The CDR3 runs to 16 residues.

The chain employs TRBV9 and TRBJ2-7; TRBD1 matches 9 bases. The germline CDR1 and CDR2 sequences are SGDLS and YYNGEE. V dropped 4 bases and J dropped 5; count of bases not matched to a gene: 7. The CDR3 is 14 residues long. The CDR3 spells CASSPGTGLHEQYF. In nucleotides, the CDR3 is TGTGCCAGCAGCCCCGGGACAGGGCTTCACGAGCAGTACTTC.

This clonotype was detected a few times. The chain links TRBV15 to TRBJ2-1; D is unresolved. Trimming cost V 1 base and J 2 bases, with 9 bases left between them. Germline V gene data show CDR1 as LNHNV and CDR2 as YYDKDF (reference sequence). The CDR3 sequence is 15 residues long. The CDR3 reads CATSRALEPYNEQFF. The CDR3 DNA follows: TGTGCCACCAGCAGAGCTCTAGAGCCCTACAATGAGCAGTTCTTC.

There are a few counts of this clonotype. The CDR3 spells CASSDSRSTDTQYF. The CDR3 nucleotides are TGTGCCAGCAGTGACTCGAGATCCACAGATACGCAGTATTTT. J is TRBJ2-3 and V is TRBV6-4; D remains unclear. The germline V and J ends were trimmed by 0 bases and 2 bases, with 6 bases remaining between them. The CDR3 totals 14 residues. Germline V lookup: CDR1 MRHNA, CDR2 SNTAGT.

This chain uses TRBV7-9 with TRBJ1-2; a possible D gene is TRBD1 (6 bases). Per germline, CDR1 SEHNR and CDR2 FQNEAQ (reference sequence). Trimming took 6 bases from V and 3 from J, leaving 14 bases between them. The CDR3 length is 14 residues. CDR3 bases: TGTGCCAGCAGAGGGGGAACAGAACACTATGGCTACACCTTC. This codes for CASRGGTEHYGYTF. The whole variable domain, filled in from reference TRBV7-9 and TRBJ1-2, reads DTGVSQNPRHKITKRGQNVTFRCDPISEHNRLYWYRQTLGQGPEFLTYFQNEAQLEKSRLLSDRFSAERPKGSFSTLEIQRTEQGDSAMYLCASRGGTEHYGYTFGSGTRLTVV.

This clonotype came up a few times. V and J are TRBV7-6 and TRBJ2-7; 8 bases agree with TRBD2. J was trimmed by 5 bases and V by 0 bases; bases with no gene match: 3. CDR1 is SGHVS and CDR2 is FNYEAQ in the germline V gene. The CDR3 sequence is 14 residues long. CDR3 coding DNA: TGTGCCAGCAGCTTAGCAGCGGGAGCCCACGAGCAGTACTTC. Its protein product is CASSLAAGAHEQYF.

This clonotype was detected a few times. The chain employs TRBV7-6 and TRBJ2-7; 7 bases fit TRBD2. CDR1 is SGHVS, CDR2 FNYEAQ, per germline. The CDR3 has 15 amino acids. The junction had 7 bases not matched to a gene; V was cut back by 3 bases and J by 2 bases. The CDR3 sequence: CASSFNVGGAYEQYF. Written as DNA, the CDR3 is TGTGCCAGCAGCTTTAATGTGGGAGGGGCCTACGAGCAGTACTTC.

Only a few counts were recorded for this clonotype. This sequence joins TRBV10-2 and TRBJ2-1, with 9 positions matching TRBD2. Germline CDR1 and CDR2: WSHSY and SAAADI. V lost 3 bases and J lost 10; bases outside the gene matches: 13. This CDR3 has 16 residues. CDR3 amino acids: CASSDMREGIFGEQFF. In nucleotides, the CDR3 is TGCGCCAGCAGTGATATGCGGGAGGGAATATTCGGGGAGCAGTTCTTC.

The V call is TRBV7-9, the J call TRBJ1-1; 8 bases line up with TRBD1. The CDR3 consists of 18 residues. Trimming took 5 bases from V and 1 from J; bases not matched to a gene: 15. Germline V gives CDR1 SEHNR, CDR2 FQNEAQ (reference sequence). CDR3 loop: CASSRLPGGWKGNTEAFF. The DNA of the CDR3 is TGTGCCAGCAGCCGCCTTCCAGGGGGCTGGAAGGGGAACACTGAAGCTTTCTTT.

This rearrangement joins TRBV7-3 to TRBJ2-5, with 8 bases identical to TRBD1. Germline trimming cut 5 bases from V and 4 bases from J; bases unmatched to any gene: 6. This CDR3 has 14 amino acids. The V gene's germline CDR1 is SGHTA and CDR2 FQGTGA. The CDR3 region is CASSKTGDTETQYF. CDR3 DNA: TGTGCCAGCAGCAAGACAGGGGATACAGAGACCCAGTACTTC.

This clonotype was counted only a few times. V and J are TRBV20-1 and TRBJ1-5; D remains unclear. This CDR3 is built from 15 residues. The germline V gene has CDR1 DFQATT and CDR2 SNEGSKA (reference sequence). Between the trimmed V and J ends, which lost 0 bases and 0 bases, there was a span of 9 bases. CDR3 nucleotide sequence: TGCAGTGCTAGAGAGGGGTCGGCTAGCAATCAGCCCCAGCATTTT. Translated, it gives CSAREGSASNQPQHF.

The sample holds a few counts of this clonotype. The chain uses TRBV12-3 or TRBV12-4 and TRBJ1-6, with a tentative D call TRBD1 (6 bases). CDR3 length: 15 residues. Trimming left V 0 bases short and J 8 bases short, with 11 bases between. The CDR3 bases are TGTGCCAGCAGTTTAGCACAGGGAGGTTATTCACCCCTCCACTTT. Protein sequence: CASSLAQGGYSPLHF.

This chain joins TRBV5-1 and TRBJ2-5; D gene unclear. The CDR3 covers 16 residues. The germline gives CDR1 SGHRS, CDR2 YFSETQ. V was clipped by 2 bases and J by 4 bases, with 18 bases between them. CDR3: CASSFLSPGGGETQYF. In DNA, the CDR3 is TGCGCCAGCAGCTTCTTATCCCCGGGCGGTGGAGAGACCCAGTACTTC.

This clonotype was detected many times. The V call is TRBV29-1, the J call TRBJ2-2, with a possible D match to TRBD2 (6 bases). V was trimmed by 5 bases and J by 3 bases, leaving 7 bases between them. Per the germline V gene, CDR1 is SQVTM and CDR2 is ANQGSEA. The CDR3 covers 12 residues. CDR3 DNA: TGCAGCGTTCGGAGGGACACCGGGGAGCTGTTTTTT. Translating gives CSVRRDTGELFF.

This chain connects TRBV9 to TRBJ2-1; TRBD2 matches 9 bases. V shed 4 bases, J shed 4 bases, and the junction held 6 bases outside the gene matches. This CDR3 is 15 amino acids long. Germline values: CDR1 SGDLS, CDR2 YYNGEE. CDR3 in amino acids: CASSPEGLAYNEQFF. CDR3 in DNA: TGTGCCAGCAGCCCAGAGGGACTAGCATACAATGAGCAGTTCTTC. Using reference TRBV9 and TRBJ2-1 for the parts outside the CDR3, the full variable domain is DSGVTQTPKHLITATGQRVTLRCSPRSGDLSVYWYQQSLDQGLQFLIQYYNGEERAKGNILERFSAQQFPDLHSELNLSSLELGDSALYFCASSPEGLAYNEQFFGPGTRLTVL.

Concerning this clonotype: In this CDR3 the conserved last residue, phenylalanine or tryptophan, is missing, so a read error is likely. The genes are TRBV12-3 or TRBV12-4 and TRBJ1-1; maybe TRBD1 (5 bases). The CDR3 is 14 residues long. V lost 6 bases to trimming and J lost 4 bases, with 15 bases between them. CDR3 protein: CASSSGGTITEAFS. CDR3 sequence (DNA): TGTGCCAGCAGCTCTGGGGGGACGATCACTGAAGCTTTCTCT.

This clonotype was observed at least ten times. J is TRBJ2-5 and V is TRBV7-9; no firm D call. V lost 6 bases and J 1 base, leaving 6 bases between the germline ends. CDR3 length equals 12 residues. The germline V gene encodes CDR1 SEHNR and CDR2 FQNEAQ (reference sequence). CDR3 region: CASSFLQETQYF. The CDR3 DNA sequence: TGTGCCAGCAGTTTCCTCCAAGAGACCCAGTACTTC.

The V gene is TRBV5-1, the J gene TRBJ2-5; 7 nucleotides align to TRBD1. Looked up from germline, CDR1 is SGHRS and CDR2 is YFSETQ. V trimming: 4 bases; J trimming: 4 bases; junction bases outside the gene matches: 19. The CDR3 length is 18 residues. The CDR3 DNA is TGCGCCAGCAGCCTACTGGGGACAGCGTTAAGTAGCAGAGAGACCCAGTACTTC. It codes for CASSLLGTALSSRETQYF.

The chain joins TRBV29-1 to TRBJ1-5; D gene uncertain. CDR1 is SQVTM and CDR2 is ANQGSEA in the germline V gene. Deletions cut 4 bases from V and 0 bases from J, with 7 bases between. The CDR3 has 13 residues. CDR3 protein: CSVVWGSNQPQHF. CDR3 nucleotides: TGCAGCGTTGTCTGGGGTAGCAATCAGCCCCAGCATTTT.

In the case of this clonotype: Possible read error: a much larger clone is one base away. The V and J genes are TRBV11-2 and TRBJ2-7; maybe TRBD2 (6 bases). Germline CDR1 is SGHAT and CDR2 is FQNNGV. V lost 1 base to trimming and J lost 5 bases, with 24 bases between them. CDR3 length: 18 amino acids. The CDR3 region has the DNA TGTGCCAGCAGCTTAGGATGGGGCGAACCGGGACTCTGCCACGAGCAGTACTTC. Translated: CASSLGWGEPGLCHEQYF.

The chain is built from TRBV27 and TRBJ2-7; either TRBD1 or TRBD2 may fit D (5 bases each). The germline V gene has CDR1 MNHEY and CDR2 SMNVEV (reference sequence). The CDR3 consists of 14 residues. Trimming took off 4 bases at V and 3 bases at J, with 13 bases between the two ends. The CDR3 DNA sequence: TGTGCCAGCAGTTCTGAGGGGCCACTCTACGAGCAGTACTTC. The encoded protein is CASSSEGPLYEQYF.